This entry is about one TCR beta chain. Specified treatment: preoperative locoregional IRX-2 cytokine immunotherapy. Preoperative locoregional IRX-2 cytokine immunotherapy was tested in the phase Ib source study. This entry comes from a study of preoperative IRX-2 immunotherapy in early breast cancer. Assay used: immunoSEQ multiplex PCR; TCRdb lists only in-frame clones, some missing. The data show some 59,000 clones, approximately 94% seen once. In germline, CDR1 is LNHDA, CDR2 SQIVND (reference sequence). V shed 1 base and J shed 0 bases, with 18 bases lying between them. The CDR3 totals 18 residues.

This TCR came from a human donor with breast cancer. Sampling was carried out from a patient treated with IRX-2 immunotherapy. This rearrangement joins TRBV19 to TRBJ2-5; D remains ambiguous. The CDR3 DNA reads TGTGCCAGTAGTATAGGCCTCCCCCATCATCGGTACCAAGAGACCCAGTACTTC. The encoded protein is CASSIGLPHHRYQETQYF.